This TCR beta chain stems from a study of CD8 T cells in ankylosing spondylitis. Comment on this clonotype: Its antigen is not known.

Using its own MiXCR run on the 5' RACE reads, TCRdb lists one record per CDR3 protein. The table lists just over 300,000 distinct CDR3 sequences, around 20% of them singletons. Notes on the study in general: Reactive arthritis synovial fluid and blood previously showed some of these motif variants. Characteristic, it appeared, of ankylosing spondylitis blood was a TCR beta motif of about eight highly homologous variants.

The receptor was isolated from a female donor with ankylosing spondylitis or in good health (not recorded which). What was sequenced was blood, either unsorted or a sorted T cell fraction (not recorded which).

The CDR3: CASNPNRIEQYF. Written as DNA, the CDR3 is TGTGCCAGCAACCCCAATCGGATCGAGCAGTACTTC. This rearrangement joins TRBV2 to TRBJ2-7; D remains unclear. V shed 7 bases and J shed 6 bases, with 13 bases lying between them. CDR1 SNHLY and CDR2 FYNNEI come from the germline V gene. The CDR3 spans 12 residues.